This TCR beta chain emerged from a study of T cells in Graves' hyperthyroidism and ophthalmopathy. To note about this clonotype: A much larger clone lies a single base off, so this may be a read error.

Germline assignment: CDR1 SGHTS and CDR2 YDEGEE. The length of the CDR3 is 11 residues. V lost 6 bases to trimming and J lost 0 bases, with 3 bases between them. The TCR beta CDR3 regions underwent amplification using RNA transcripts as the source. Using the HTBI primer set, a first-round RT-PCR was run on the TCR CDR3. TCRdb called the multiplex PCR reads again in MiXCR, with one record for every CDR3 protein. The sample carries about 640,000 distinct CDR3 sequences, around 20% recorded once. Sequencing input: blood. This chain links TRBV5-8 with TRBJ1-1; D is uncertain. This clonotype was sampled from a man aged 25-45 years with Graves' ophthalmopathy. CDR3 protein: CASMMNTEAFF. The CDR3 DNA is TGTGCCAGCATGATGAACACTGAAGCTTTCTTT.